This T cell receptor (beta chain) was documented in a study of human T cells and chemical hapten exposure. For the study at large: Women made up most patients, who had alopecia areata, totalis or universalis.

The germline gives CDR1 DFQATT, CDR2 SNEGSKA (reference sequence). Trimming removed 5 bases from V and 0 bases from J; junction bases left unmatched: 7. This CDR3 spans 15 amino acids. Time point in this sample: patch test 1, 2 weeks after DPC sensitization. Documented treatment: therapeutic diphenylcyclopropenone sensitization with weekly scalp DPC. Study findings and constraints: The number of TCRs above 1 in 1000 frequency did not change after DPC sensitization.

In regard to this clonotype: The antigen is undetermined.

TCRdb re-called the RACE reads through MiXCR, storing one row per CDR3 protein. The sample consists of some 350,000 distinct CDR3 sequences, 6% to 8.5% of them appearing once. This sample comprised whole blood, obtained in connection with sensitization to the hapten diphenylcyclopropenone (DPC). The receptor was isolated from a woman younger than 30 with alopecia areata. Some clones in this sample may be carry-over from other donors' samples. The rearrangement links TRBV20-1 to TRBJ1-5; 7 nucleotides match TRBD1. The CDR3, as DNA: TGCAGTGCTCTAGGACAGGCTGATAGCAATCAGCCCCAGCATTTT. It is translated as CSALGQADSNQPQHF.